Here is one T cell receptor (beta chain) with its context. These data come from a study of PD-L1 blockade in urothelial cancer. Study summary: Patients commenced atezolizumab in the mid-2010s, and it was given at 1,200 mg intravenously every 3 weeks.

Assay: immunoSEQ multiplex PCR; the TCRdb copy retains only in-frame clones and omits some. The sample comprises around 110,000 clones, around 90% of which are singletons, and about 4% rests with the top ten. The time point was: peripheral blood 6 weeks after treatment start. Trimming cost V 6 bases and J 3 bases; bases outside gene matches: 10. Looked up from germline, CDR1 is SNHLY and CDR2 is FYNNEI. The CDR3 loop spans 15 amino acids. The sequence was obtained from a man aged 55-75 years with urothelial cancer. The gene calls are TRBV2 and TRBJ2-7; 8 bases are shared with TRBD1. The sequencing used PBMCs, collected around atezolizumab (anti-PD-L1) treatment. The CDR3 nucleotides are TGTGCCAGCAGCAAAGGGGCTGGGACAGGCTACGAGCAGTACTTC. This encodes CASSKGAGTGYEQYF.